These 32 T cell receptor beta chains were sequenced from one sample in a study of T cells in Graves' hyperthyroidism and ophthalmopathy. Researchers amplified the TCR beta CDR3 regions from RNA transcripts. In the first-round RT-PCR of the TCR CDR3, the HTBI primer set was used. TCRdb fed the multiplex PCR reads into MiXCR, producing one record per CDR3 protein. The table lists under 500,000 distinct CDR3 sequences, 11% to 15% of them singletons, with approximately 29% in the top ten. Sequencing was carried out using blood. Every receptor here comes from a man aged 50 or older with Graves' ophthalmopathy.

This clonotype showed up many times. The rearrangement joins TRBV12-3 or TRBV12-4 to TRBJ2-5; D ambiguous. V was pared by 8 bases and J by 4 bases, with 11 bases between. The CDR3 covers 12 residues. DNA of the CDR3: TGTGCCAGCTCACCATTGGTAGAGACCCAGTACTTC. Its translation: CASSPLVETQYF.

This clonotype was recorded at least ten times. This rearrangement joins TRBV5-5 to TRBJ2-2; the D gene is possibly TRBD2 (6 bases). This CDR3 contains 16 residues. V was pared by 4 bases and J by 0 bases, with 13 bases between. The germline gives CDR1 SGHKS, CDR2 YYEKEE (reference sequence). DNA of the CDR3: TGTGCCAGCAGCGCGGGTCGGGGGTCGAACACCGGGGAGCTGTTTTTT. It yields the protein CASSAGRGSNTGELFF.

This clonotype was counted between two and nine times. The chain has TRBV5-1 and TRBJ2-3, with 10 nucleotides matching TRBD1. Germline loops: CDR1 SGHRS, CDR2 YFSETQ. The V gene end was trimmed by 0 bases and the J gene end by 6 bases; junction bases not matched to a gene: 4. This CDR3 has 15 amino acids. Written as DNA, the CDR3 is TGCGCCAGCAGCTTGGAGACAGGGGGCCGCGATACGCAGTATTTT. This encodes CASSLETGGRDTQYF.

This clonotype was recorded at least ten times. The chain is built from TRBV10-3 and TRBJ2-1; TRBD1 is a possible D gene (6 bases). The V end lost 6 bases, the J end lost 6 bases, and 12 bases lay between the germline ends. The CDR3 is 13 amino acids. Germline V CDR1 and CDR2: ENHRY, SYGVKD. DNA of the CDR3: TGTGCCATCAGCCCCCGACAGGCCAATGAGCAGTTCTTC. Residues: CAISPRQANEQFF.

This clonotype has a count of ten or more. DNA of the CDR3: TGCGCCAGCAGCAAGGGACTAGCGGACTACGAGCAGTACTTC. It is translated as CASSKGLADYEQYF. The chain carries TRBV5-1 and TRBJ2-7, with 11 bases that match TRBD2. Trimming at V came to 4 bases and at J to 3 bases, leaving 3 bases not matched to a gene. The germline gives CDR1 SGHRS, CDR2 YFSETQ. There are 14 residues in the CDR3.

As to this clonotype: A read error may explain this, as a much larger clone is one base away. The final CDR3 position lacks the conserved phenylalanine or tryptophan, pointing to a likely read error. The chain is built from TRBV12-3 or TRBV12-4 and TRBJ1-1, with D uncertain. Trimming removed 6 bases at V and 1 base at J, with 12 bases between. The CDR3 has 14 amino acids. The CDR3: CASSSADGNTEAFL. The CDR3 nucleotides read TGTGCCAGCAGCTCCGCGGACGGGAACACTGAAGCTTTCTTA.

This clonotype has a count of ten or more. This rearrangement joins TRBV2 to TRBJ2-7, with a tentative D call TRBD1 (6 bases). CDR1 and CDR2 (germline): SNHLY, FYNNEI. The CDR3 consists of 15 residues. Trimming left V 6 bases short and J 3 bases short, with 18 bases between. The CDR3 reads CASRRSTGLGYEQYF. The CDR3 bases are TGTGCCAGCAGACGCTCAACAGGGTTGGGCTACGAGCAGTACTTC.

This clonotype was detected many times. V gene TRBV3-1 combines with J gene TRBJ1-2, with 7 bases matching TRBD1. After removal of 3 bases from V and 6 bases from J, the junction contained 4 bases not matched to a gene. The CDR3 is 13 amino acids. Germline V lookup: CDR1 LGHDT, CDR2 YNNKEL (reference sequence). The CDR3 region has the DNA TGTGCCAGCAGCCAGGTCAGGGGGGATGGCTACACCTTC. Amino acids: CASSQVRGDGYTF.

The chain employs TRBV6-5 and TRBJ2-1, with D maybe TRBD1 (5 bases). This CDR3 contains 19 residues. Germline V gene lookup returns CDR1 MNHEY and CDR2 SVGAGI. V dropped 3 bases and J dropped 6 bases, with 27 bases sitting between them. The CDR3 reads CASSYSPLGPGRVLNEQFF. The CDR3 DNA reads as TGTGCCAGCAGTTATTCCCCCCTCGGCCCGGGCAGGGTTCTCAATGAGCAGTTCTTC.

This clonotype appeared many times. The chain combines TRBV3-1 with TRBJ1-3, with D unresolved. Germline CDR1 is LGHDT and CDR2 is YNNKEL (reference sequence). V lost 2 bases and J lost 3, with 14 bases in between. There are 16 residues in the CDR3. In nucleotides, the CDR3 is TGTGCCAGCAGCCAACTGGCGGGGAGAGGTGGAAACACCATATATTTT. It specifies CASSQLAGRGGNTIYF.

This clonotype was seen repeatedly, ten times or more. The rearrangement links TRBV2 to TRBJ2-2; D is uncertain. Germline V gives CDR1 SNHLY, CDR2 FYNNEI. The CDR3 loop spans 14 amino acids. V shed 9 bases and J shed 5 bases, with 16 bases lying between them. CDR3 residues: CASDFHLRTGELFF. The CDR3 bases are TGTGCCAGTGACTTCCACCTGAGAACCGGGGAGCTGTTTTTT.

This clonotype occurred many times. The V gene is TRBV2, the J gene TRBJ1-4, with unresolved D. The germline gives CDR1 SNHLY, CDR2 FYNNEI. Trimming cost V 7 bases and J 0 bases, with 6 bases left between them. The CDR3 runs 13 residues. The CDR3 spells CASNGATNEKLFF. DNA of the CDR3: TGTGCCAGCAATGGAGCAACTAATGAAAAACTGTTTTTT.

CDR3 nucleotide sequence: TGTGCCAGCAGTTTGGGTAATGAAAAACTGTTTTTT. It yields the protein CASSLGNEKLFF. The chain links TRBV12-3 or TRBV12-4 to TRBJ1-4; D is undetermined. CDR3 size: 12 residues. Trimming stripped 3 bases from V and 4 bases from J, with 3 bases between.

V is TRBV6-2 or TRBV6-3 and J is TRBJ2-7; 11 positions match TRBD2. CDR3 size: 14 residues. CDR1 MNHEY and CDR2 SVGEGT come from the germline V gene. V gave up 7 bases and J gave up 3 bases; unmatched junction bases: 5. CDR3 nucleotides: TGTGCCAGCATTAGGACTAGCGGGCACTACGAGCAGTACTTC. This translates into CASIRTSGHYEQYF.

This clonotype was seen a few times. The chain is built from TRBV9 and TRBJ2-1, with 7 bases matching TRBD2. The junction had 8 bases not matched to a gene; V was cut back by 3 bases and J by 8 bases. This CDR3 has 14 amino acids. The germline gives CDR1 SGDLS, CDR2 YYNGEE. The chain's CDR3 is CASSDESRGDEQFF. The CDR3 region has the DNA TGTGCCAGCAGCGACGAATCTCGGGGGGATGAGCAGTTCTTC. Full variable domain (remainder filled in from reference TRBV9 and TRBJ2-1): DSGVTQTPKHLITATGQRVTLRCSPRSGDLSVYWYQQSLDQGLQFLIQYYNGEERAKGNILERFSAQQFPDLHSELNLSSLELGDSALYFCASSDESRGDEQFFGPGTRLTVL.

At least ten counts were recorded for this clonotype. The chain has TRBV18 and TRBJ2-5, with a weak D call TRBD2 (6 bases). The CDR3 contains 15 residues. The V end lost 5 bases, the J end lost 5 bases, and 18 bases lay between the germline ends. Germline-derived CDR1 and CDR2 are KGHSH and LQKENI. CDR3 coding DNA: TGTGCCAGCTCATCTCTTAGCGGTACTGGCGAGACCCAGTACTTC. This gives the protein CASSSLSGTGETQYF.

This clonotype appeared many times. V gene TRBV20-1 combines with J gene TRBJ2-5; maybe TRBD1 (5 bases). This CDR3 is 13 amino acids long. Germline lookup yields CDR1 DFQATT and CDR2 SNEGSKA (reference sequence). V dropped 1 base and J dropped 1 base, with 7 bases sitting between them. The CDR3 DNA sequence: TGCAGTGCTAGAGGGGGCGGCCAAGAGACCCAGTACTTC. Its translation is CSARGGGQETQYF.

The J gene is TRBJ2-5, the V gene TRBV18; 10 bases match TRBD2. The CDR3 runs to 17 residues. Germline-derived CDR1 and CDR2 are KGHSH and LQKENI. Germline trimming cut 3 bases from V and 2 bases from J; bases unmatched to any gene: 9. In nucleotides, the CDR3 is TGTGCCAGCTCACCGCAAACGACTAGCGGGTCTCAAGAGACCCAGTACTTC. Protein product: CASSPQTTSGSQETQYF.

This clonotype was observed at least ten times. J is TRBJ2-7 and V is TRBV7-8, with 8 positions matching TRBD2. Germline loops: CDR1 SGHVS, CDR2 FQNEAQ. The length of the CDR3 is 17 residues. Trimming cost V 2 bases and J 3 bases; bases outside gene matches: 12. The CDR3 is CASSLRPLAGGVYEQYF. The CDR3 DNA sequence: TGTGCCAGCAGCTTACGACCCCTAGCGGGTGGGGTCTACGAGCAGTACTTC.

This sequence joins TRBV4-1 and TRBJ2-5; 9 nucleotides line up with TRBD2. J was trimmed by 0 bases and V by 4 bases; bases with no gene match: 3. The V gene's germline CDR1 is MGHRA and CDR2 YSYEKL. This CDR3 has 15 amino acids. The CDR3 loop reads CASSRRTSDQETQYF. The CDR3 DNA sequence: TGCGCCAGCAGCCGACGGACTAGCGACCAAGAGACCCAGTACTTC.

This clonotype was picked up many times. The CDR3 coding sequence is TGTGCCAGCAGCGTAGGGGACGACGAGCAGTACTTC. Translated, it gives CASSVGDDEQYF. The chain combines TRBV7-6 with TRBJ2-7, with D perhaps given as TRBD1 or TRBD2 (5 bases each). This CDR3 has 12 residues. Germline-derived CDR1 and CDR2 are SGHVS and FNYEAQ. V lost 5 bases to trimming and J lost 5 bases, with 10 bases between them.

This clonotype has at least ten counts. The chain has TRBV27 and TRBJ1-6; unclear D gene. CDR1 and CDR2 (germline): MNHEY, SMNVEV (reference sequence). Trimming left V 0 bases short and J 8 bases short, with 5 bases between. This CDR3 is built from 13 residues. The CDR3 reads CASSLSWDSPLHF. The CDR3 coding sequence is TGTGCCAGCAGTTTATCGTGGGATTCACCCCTCCACTTT.

There are many counts of this clonotype. The genes are TRBV2 and TRBJ2-1, with TRBD2 matching 9 bases. In germline, CDR1 is SNHLY, CDR2 FYNNEI. V shed 7 bases and J 4 bases; nucleotides not matched to a gene: 11. This CDR3 has 16 amino acids. CDR3 nucleotides: TGTGCCAGCATTGGCATTTCAAGCGGGAGGTACAATGAGCAGTTCTTC. This codes for CASIGISSGRYNEQFF.

This clonotype has at least ten counts. This rearrangement joins TRBV18 to TRBJ1-1; no reliable D call. Trimming took 5 bases from V and 1 from J, leaving 8 bases between them. The germline V gene encodes CDR1 KGHSH and CDR2 LQKENI. This CDR3 is built from 13 residues. The CDR3 is CASSENSNTEAFF. The CDR3 bases are TGTGCCAGCTCAGAAAACTCGAACACTGAAGCTTTCTTT.

The chain links TRBV7-9 to TRBJ2-3; D not certain. V lost 10 bases to trimming and J lost 2 bases, with 16 bases between them. The CDR3 is 14 residues long. The germline gives CDR1 SEHNR, CDR2 FQNEAQ (reference sequence). This CDR3 is CAMSPEFITDTQYF. The CDR3 DNA follows: TGTGCCATGTCGCCCGAGTTTATCACAGATACGCAGTATTTT.

This clonotype was counted many times. The chain combines TRBV18 with TRBJ2-7, with TRBD1 matching over 7 bases. Losses at the gene ends were 2 bases for V and 1 base for J; bases not matched to a gene: 5. From germline, CDR1 is KGHSH and CDR2 LQKENI. The length of the CDR3 is 15 residues. CDR3: CASSPSGQSSYEQYF. For the CDR3, the DNA is TGTGCCAGCTCACCATCGGGACAGTCTTCCTACGAGCAGTACTTC. The whole variable domain, remainder taken from reference TRBV18 and TRBJ2-7, is NAGVMQNPRHLVRRRGQEARLRCSPMKGHSHVYWYRQLPEEGLKFMVYLQKENIIDESGMPKERFSAEFPKEGPSILRIQQVVRGDSAAYFCASSPSGQSSYEQYFGPGTRLTVT.

This clonotype was picked up many times. The chain recombines TRBV10-3 with TRBJ2-7; 8 bases agree with TRBD1. There are 15 residues in the CDR3. With 6 bases clipped from V and 3 bases from J, the junction kept 10 bases outside the gene matches. CDR1 ENHRY and CDR2 SYGVKD come from the germline V gene. CDR3 sequence: CAISEDRVVLYEQYF. The CDR3 coding sequence is TGTGCCATCAGCGAGGACAGGGTAGTTCTCTACGAGCAGTACTTC.

A note on this clonotype: A much more abundant neighbour one base away suggests this may be a read error. CDR3 protein: CTWLAGGSYNEQFF. CDR3 nucleotide sequence: TGTACCTGGTTAGCGGGCGGGTCCTACAATGAGCAGTTCTTC. V usage is TRBV30 and J usage is TRBJ2-1; 7 nucleotides match TRBD2. CDR1 and CDR2 from the germline V gene are GTSNPN and SVGIG (reference sequence). This CDR3 has 14 residues.

V and J are TRBV19 and TRBJ1-5, with D uncertain. Trimming removed 6 bases at V and 1 base at J, with 13 bases between. CDR1 is LNHDA, CDR2 SQIVND, per germline (reference sequence). CDR3 length equals 15 residues. CDR3 in amino acids: CASRAERRSNQPQHF. The CDR3 coding sequence is TGTGCCAGTAGGGCCGAAAGGAGAAGCAATCAGCCCCAGCATTTT.

At least ten counts were recorded for this clonotype. The rearrangement joins TRBV28 to TRBJ2-7; possibly TRBD2 for D (5 bases). V dropped 7 bases and J dropped 2 bases, with 12 bases sitting between them. This CDR3 is 13 amino acids long. Germline loops: CDR1 MDHEN, CDR2 SYDVKM. The CDR3 sequence is CASTEFGTYEQYF. In nucleotides, the CDR3 is TGTGCCAGCACGGAGTTCGGGACCTACGAGCAGTACTTC.

This clonotype was found many times. This rearrangement joins TRBV2 to TRBJ2-7; D possibly corresponds to TRBD1 (5 bases). Trimming pared 6 bases from V and 4 bases from J, leaving 19 bases between. The CDR3 contains 15 residues. Germline values: CDR1 SNHLY, CDR2 FYNNEI. In DNA form, the CDR3 reads TGTGCCAGCAGCGCAGGGTTCAGTAAACATTACGAGCAGTACTTC. It translates to CASSAGFSKHYEQYF.

This clonotype was picked up a small number of times. The J gene is TRBJ1-5, the V gene TRBV6-5; D gene uncertain. The CDR3 loop spans 15 amino acids. Germline V lookup: CDR1 MNHEY, CDR2 SVGAGI. The ends were cut back, 2 bases at V and 7 bases at J, with 15 bases in the middle. CDR3 loop: CASSYGAESGQPQHF. The CDR3 DNA reads as TGTGCCAGCAGTTACGGCGCTGAATCAGGCCAGCCCCAGCATTTT.